This passage covers 21 T cell receptor beta chains from one sample sequenced in a study of T cells in Graves' hyperthyroidism and ophthalmopathy. TCR beta CDR3 regions were amplified from RNA transcripts. The HTBI primer set drove a first-round RT-PCR of the TCR CDR3. TCRdb processed the multiplex PCR reads anew with MiXCR; each CDR3 protein has one entry. The sample has hundreds of thousands of distinct CDR3 sequences, 15% to 18% seen once. Sequencing was carried out using blood. The receptors were gathered from a woman younger than 30 with Graves' hyperthyroidism.

The rearrangement joins TRBV18 to TRBJ2-2; weak D call: TRBD1 (6 bases). Germline lookup yields CDR1 KGHSH and CDR2 LQKENI. This CDR3 region has 16 residues. V was clipped by 1 base and J by 4 bases, with 13 bases between them. The CDR3 nucleotides are TGTGCCAGCTCACCACAGGGACAATCTATCACCGGGGAGCTGTTTTTT. It encodes CASSPQGQSITGELFF.

In this sample, this clonotype turned up once. This chain links TRBV18 with TRBJ1-5; D ambiguous. Deletions cut 6 bases from V and 3 bases from J, with 12 bases between. The CDR3 extends over 14 amino acids. Per germline, CDR1 KGHSH and CDR2 LQKENI. Here the CDR3 reads CASSPLEHNQPQHF. The DNA for the CDR3 is TGTGCCAGCTCCCCTCTGGAGCACAATCAGCCCCAGCATTTT.

This clonotype has only one observation. This chain connects TRBV10-2 to TRBJ2-7; 10 nucleotides agree with TRBD2. Losses at the gene ends were 3 bases for V and 5 bases for J; bases not matched to a gene: 4. Germline V gene data show CDR1 as WSHSY and CDR2 as SAAADI. CDR3 length: 14 amino acids. In DNA, the CDR3 is TGCGCCAGCAGTGACCCCGGGACTAGCGACGAGCAGTACTTC. It encodes CASSDPGTSDEQYF.

The chain recombines TRBV12-3 or TRBV12-4 with TRBJ2-3, with D maybe TRBD1 (6 bases). There are 14 residues in the CDR3. The germline V and J ends were trimmed by 7 bases and 3 bases, with 14 bases remaining between them. The CDR3 reads CASTSQGETDTQYF. Written as DNA, the CDR3 is TGTGCCAGCACTTCACAGGGAGAAACAGATACGCAGTATTTT.

This clonotype was counted ten times or more. The rearrangement uses TRBV9 and TRBJ1-2; the D is unclear. In germline, CDR1 is SGDLS, CDR2 YYNGEE. CDR3 length: 15 amino acids. V gave up 0 bases and J gave up 0 bases, with 9 bases separating them. CDR3 DNA: TGTGCCAGCAGCGTAGTACCCCACTCTAACTATGGCTACACCTTC. This translates into CASSVVPHSNYGYTF.

This clonotype was recorded many times. The gene calls are TRBV20-1 and TRBJ2-1, with D perhaps matching TRBD2 (5 bases). The length of the CDR3 is 15 residues. CDR1 is DFQATT and CDR2 is SNEGSKA in the germline V gene (reference sequence). The V end lost 4 bases, the J end lost 9 bases, and 22 bases lay between the germline ends. CDR3 region: CSANGESLLDGEQFF. The CDR3 DNA reads as TGCAGTGCTAACGGGGAGTCTCTGCTTGATGGTGAGCAGTTCTTC.

This clonotype came up a few times. The chain has TRBV27 and TRBJ2-7, with D perhaps TRBD1 or TRBD2 (5 bases each). The germline gives CDR1 MNHEY, CDR2 SMNVEV (reference sequence). The CDR3 is made up of 16 amino acids. V lost 4 bases, J lost 4 bases, and 20 bases lay in between. The CDR3 DNA sequence: TGTGCCAGCAGTTCTACTCCCGGGACCTTCCCTTACGAGCAGTACTTC. Translated, it gives CASSSTPGTFPYEQYF.

This clonotype was counted many times. J is TRBJ2-3 and V is TRBV6-1; TRBD2 matches at 7 bases. In germline, CDR1 is MNHNS, CDR2 SASEGT. The CDR3 length is 14 residues. V lost 4 bases, J lost 4 bases, and 5 bases stayed unmatched. The CDR3, as DNA: TGTGCCAGCAGTGGGGCGGGGGTAGCAGATACGCAGTATTTT. Encoded protein: CASSGAGVADTQYF.

In its sample, this clonotype was seen many times. J is TRBJ1-4 and V is TRBV29-1, with D unclear. The CDR3 consists of 13 residues. The ends were cut back, 2 bases at V and 5 bases at J, with 9 bases in the middle. Germline loops: CDR1 SQVTM, CDR2 ANQGSEA. The CDR3 DNA reads TGCAGCGTTGAATCCTCTACGAATGAAAAACTGTTTTTT. Translation gives CSVESSTNEKLFF.

This clonotype was detected only a few times. The rearrangement joins TRBV12-3 or TRBV12-4 to TRBJ1-3; D gene uncertain. V gave up 2 bases and J gave up 2 bases, with 10 bases separating them. CDR3 length equals 15 residues. In DNA, the CDR3 is TGTGCCAGCAGTTTAATTAGCGGGCCTGGAAACACCATATATTTT. Translating gives CASSLISGPGNTIYF.

This clonotype was seen at least ten times. The CDR3 region has the DNA TGTGCCAGCAGCTTGTTCTATGGCAGATTGAACACTGAAGCTTTCTTT. Translating gives CASSLFYGRLNTEAFF. The chain couples TRBV5-8 to TRBJ1-1; D call uncertain. Germline CDR1 and CDR2: SGHTS and YDEGEE. This CDR3 has 16 residues. The V and J ends lost 1 base and 0 bases respectively, with 13 bases between them.

This clonotype was recorded a few times. The CDR3 DNA reads TGTGCCAGCAGCTCCACCAAACTAGAGAGAAAGACCCAGTACTTC. Residues: CASSSTKLERKTQYF. J is TRBJ2-5 and V is TRBV7-9; TRBD2 might be the D (5 bases). CDR1 is SEHNR and CDR2 is FQNEAQ in the germline V gene (reference sequence). The V and J ends lost 4 bases and 6 bases respectively, with 18 bases between them. This CDR3 is 15 amino acids long.

On this clonotype itself: A single base separates this from a much larger clone, so it may be a read error. This chain joins TRBV3-1 and TRBJ1-6, with 10 bases matching TRBD1. Trimming removed 0 bases from V and 9 bases from J; junction bases left unmatched: 2. The CDR3 runs 15 residues. CDR1 and CDR2 (germline): LGHDT, YNNKEL (reference sequence). CDR3 coding DNA: TGTGCCAGCAGCCAAGAGGGACAGGGGAGTTCACCCCTCCACTTT. This translates into CASSQEGQGSSPLHF.

This clonotype showed up many times. The genes are TRBV30 and TRBJ1-6, with D unresolved. With 2 bases removed from V and 10 bases from J, the gap between germline ends came to 9 bases. The CDR3 totals 12 residues. From germline, CDR1 is GTSNPN and CDR2 SVGIG (reference sequence). CDR3 DNA: TGTGCCTGGAGTCCCGTGGAATCACCCCTCCACTTT. It yields the protein CAWSPVESPLHF.

This clonotype was counted a few times. The chain has TRBV20-1 and TRBJ1-5; 8 bases line up with TRBD1. Trimming removed 4 bases from V and 0 bases from J; junction bases left unmatched: 11. Germline V lookup: CDR1 DFQATT, CDR2 SNEGSKA (reference sequence). CDR3 length equals 17 residues. The CDR3 loop reads CSANKGQGPYSNQPQHF. The CDR3 coding sequence is TGCAGTGCTAACAAAGGACAGGGACCGTATAGCAATCAGCCCCAGCATTTT.

In its sample, this clonotype was seen many times. This rearrangement joins TRBV10-3 to TRBJ2-1; 9 nucleotides agree with TRBD2. Germline V gene lookup returns CDR1 ENHRY and CDR2 SYGVKD. V lost 6 bases, J lost 8 bases, and 8 bases stayed unmatched. The length of the CDR3 is 14 residues. The CDR3 loop is CAISPHSGGHEQFF. The DNA for the CDR3 is TGTGCCATCAGCCCACATAGCGGGGGCCATGAGCAGTTCTTC.

This clonotype was recorded only once. A much larger clone differs from this one at a single base, so this may be a read error. The chain is built from TRBV7-2 and TRBJ2-7; TRBD1 or TRBD2 may be the D gene (5 bases each). Trimming left V 5 bases short and J 5 bases short, with 10 bases between. CDR3 length equals 12 residues. Germline CDR1 is SGHTA and CDR2 is FQGNSA. Here the CDR3 DNA reads TGTGCCAGCAGCCCCGGGGCCCACGAGCAGTACTTC. Translated: CASSPGAHEQYF.

This clonotype occurred many times. This chain links TRBV7-8 with TRBJ2-1; tentatively, D is TRBD1 or TRBD2 (5 bases each). The germline gives CDR1 SGHVS, CDR2 FQNEAQ. This CDR3 is 16 amino acids long. V was cut by 0 bases and J by 6 bases, with 15 bases left in between. CDR3 bases: TGTGCCAGCAGCTTAGCGGAGGCAGGGTGGCTCAATGAGCAGTTCTTC. Protein: CASSLAEAGWLNEQFF.

Points on this clonotype: A much bigger clone sits one base away, suggesting this may be a read error. The chain couples TRBV4-1 to TRBJ1-2; 8 nucleotides line up with TRBD1. CDR1 MGHRA and CDR2 YSYEKL come from the germline V gene. J gave up 2 bases and V 8 bases, and 16 bases lay outside the gene matches. This CDR3 spans 17 amino acids. This chain's CDR3 is CASGLRRGQGGNYGYTF. The CDR3 DNA follows: TGCGCCAGCGGCCTTCGCCGCGGACAGGGTGGAAACTATGGCTACACCTTC.

The chain recombines TRBV7-9 with TRBJ2-1; D gene ambiguous. V was pared by 3 bases and J by 4 bases, with 7 bases between. The CDR3 runs to 13 residues. CDR1 SEHNR and CDR2 FQNEAQ come from the germline V gene (reference sequence). CDR3 DNA: TGTGCCAGCAGCTTCGGCTGGTACAATGAGCAGTTCTTC. Its translation is CASSFGWYNEQFF. The complete variable domain, with remaining parts taken from reference TRBV7-9 and TRBJ2-1, reads DTGVSQNPRHKITKRGQNVTFRCDPISEHNRLYWYRQTLGQGPEFLTYFQNEAQLEKSRLLSDRFSAERPKGSFSTLEIQRTEQGDSAMYLCASSFGWYNEQFFGPGTRLTVL.

This clonotype was detected ten times or more. The J gene is TRBJ2-2, the V gene TRBV7-3; 7 nucleotides align to TRBD2. V lost 2 bases, J lost 5 bases, and 5 bases stayed unmatched. The germline V gene encodes CDR1 SGHTA and CDR2 FQGTGA. The CDR3 spans 15 residues. The CDR3 bases are TGTGCCAGCAGCTTAGGGAGGGGTTGGACCGGGGAGCTGTTTTTT. It translates to CASSLGRGWTGELFF.